One T cell receptor (beta chain) is described in this entry. There is no known antigen for this receptor. The source of the sample is a study of monozygotic twins with inflammatory bowel disease (dated by TCRdb to about 2019). For context, the study as a whole: The full study comprised 30 or so monozygotic twin pairs: nine German pairs (four IBD-concordant, five IBD-discordant) and 19 IBD-discordant Danish pairs. The search for disease-associated traits relied mainly on comparing, within discordant pairs, IBD patients with their genetically identical healthy co-twins. Each individual had, on average, about 151 000 unique TCRalpha sequences and 181 000 unique TCRbeta sequences available for analysis. Broad study findings and their caveats: A decrease in TCRbeta repertoire diversity, as measured by inverse Simpson index, was observed in IBD patients compared with their healthy co-twins. The analysis was unable to tell apart different T cell subtypes. Repertoire similarity did not differ between concordant and discordant twins, which could be due to limited statistical power. Background noise and inter-individual variability may have been introduced into the repertoires by the differing immunosuppressive treatments among patients. Fewer clonotypes were shared with other individuals by IBD patients than by healthy twins, most markedly in patients showing signs of disease activity. The results gave no support for a single strong signal or clonotype linked to IBD.

A 2.5 ml peripheral blood sample was drawn into PAXgene tubes per donor and stored at -80°C. Without any T cell sorting, total RNA was extracted from whole blood using the PAXgene blood miRNA kit on an automated QIAcube. Peripheral blood from monozygotic twin pairs, either concordant or discordant for inflammatory bowel disease, underwent deep TCRalpha and TCRbeta repertoire profiling that used unique molecular barcoding. Smoking habits were recorded for all twin pairs, and individuals were classified as current, former or never smokers. The CDR3 goes from the cysteine to the phenylalanine over 14 residues. DNA is not on record. As encoded in the germline V gene, CDR1 is SQVTM while CDR2 is ANQGSEA. Library construction relied on 5' RACE. The input for every TCR library was 3,500 to 4,000 ng of total RNA. For each sample, cDNA was synthesized in eight separate reactions using SMARTScribe reverse transcriptase. Unique molecular identifiers containing a 6-nucleotide sample barcode were introduced through template switching during cDNA synthesis. TCRalpha and TCRbeta cDNA was amplified by two nested PCRs of around 16 and 10 cycles, with bead purification after each PCR. Before amplification, the cDNA was treated with uracil DNA-glycosylase and purified using the QIAquick PCR purification kit. The second PCR added Illumina TruSeq-compatible adapters along with sample-specific barcodes. Library quality and concentration were assessed using TapeStation and Qubit, and 5 to 6 ng of each library was pooled. Pooled libraries were sequenced on an Illumina HiSeq2500 single-index Rapid Run with 2 x 100 bp reads and custom sequencing primers. On the authors' methods: MiGEC version 1.2.6 was used for UMI-based consensus assembly, which corrected PCR and sequencing errors. MiXCR version 2.1.1 was used to carry out V(D)J alignment, clonotype assembly and CDR3 extraction. Gene usage, clonotype sharing and MAIT/NKT TCR abundance were normalised by analysing the top 1000, 10 000 and 20 000 clonotypes per sample. Diversity was computed as the inverse Simpson index with the vegan R package after downsampling to 27 000 UMIs. Paired Mann-Whitney U tests were applied to discordant twin pairs, and Benjamini-Hochberg correction was used for multiple testing. With the reads reprocessed by TCRdb, a single entry stands for each CDR3 protein sequence and no DNA is reported. TCRdb's processing, not the authors', yielded these V and J calls. The sample table holds fewer than 550,000 distinct CDR3 sequences. More than 2% of the sample comes from the top ten.

The chain is assembled from TRBV29-1 and TRBJ1-5; TCRdb outputs TRBD1, but without DNA this stays unchecked. Specimen: blood. The TCR originated in a human donor with ulcerative colitis or Crohn's disease, or a healthy co-twin of an affected twin (not recorded which). This receptor has the CDR3 CSVAGGQGNQPQHF.